The 4 T cell receptor beta chains in this list originate from one sample, sequenced in a study of shared clonotypes between healthy human individuals. Some clones are missing from TCRdb's copy, which holds only in-frame ones; the method was immunoSEQ multiplex PCR. The sample yields about 530,000 clones, around 79% seen once. Sequenced input: PBMCs. The source is a woman between 40 and 50 years old in good health. Some clones in this sample may be carry-over from other donors' samples.

This clone was seen a single time. The V and J genes are TRBV7-8 and TRBJ2-5; the D gene is possibly TRBD1 (6 bases). The CDR3 runs 13 residues. Germline V gives CDR1 SGHVS, CDR2 FQNEAQ. Trimming took off 2 bases at V and 5 bases at J, with 9 bases between the two ends. The CDR3 protein is CASSLNREETQYF. In nucleotides, the CDR3 is TGTGCCAGCAGCTTAAACAGGGAGGAGACCCAGTACTTC.

The J gene is TRBJ2-1, the V gene TRBV9; D may be TRBD1 or TRBD2 (5 bases each). The germline V and J ends were trimmed by 0 bases and 9 bases, with 16 bases remaining between them. Germline V gene lookup returns CDR1 SGDLS and CDR2 YYNGEE. This CDR3 is 15 amino acids long. The CDR3 loop reads CASSVAGRAPGEQFF. The CDR3 DNA reads as TGTGCCAGCAGCGTAGCGGGGCGTGCCCCGGGTGAGCAGTTCTTC.

V and J are TRBV27 and TRBJ2-2, with no clear D. CDR1 is MNHEY, CDR2 SMNVEV, per germline (reference sequence). This CDR3 contains 18 residues. Trimming shortened V by 6 bases and J by 1 base, and 21 bases separated the two germline ends. The CDR3 DNA reads as TGTGCCAGCAGGCCCCTTGGTGGCGTGATCGGGAACACCGGGGAGCTGTTTTTT. Its translation: CASRPLGGVIGNTGELFF.

As regards this clone: Just one base apart from a much larger clone, this may be a read error. This chain joins TRBV7-9 and TRBJ1-1, with D possibly matching TRBD1 (6 bases). V was pared by 5 bases and J by 1 base, with 8 bases between. CDR1 SEHNR and CDR2 FQNEAQ come from the germline V gene (reference sequence). This CDR3 spans 13 amino acids. The DNA of the CDR3 is TGTGCCAGCAGCCGACAGGCGAACACTGAAGCTTTCTTT. Translating it yields CASSRQANTEAFF.